These 14 T cell receptor beta chains came from one sample sequenced in a study of OX40 agonist ivuxolimab in advanced cancers. Sequenced by immunoSEQ multiplex PCR; TCRdb stores in-frame clones only, minus some. The data hold about 74,000 clones, with around 84% observed a single time. The sequences come from CD4+ or CD8+ T cells sorted from blood, collected in a trial of the OX40 agonist ivuxolimab. The receptors were gathered from an adult with an advanced solid tumor such as melanoma, head and neck, liver or kidney cancer.

There are a few counts of this clone. This chain uses TRBV7-2 with TRBJ1-1; D is unclear. Germline values: CDR1 SGHTA, CDR2 FQGNSA. CDR3 length: 11 amino acids. V lost 1 base to trimming and J lost 3 bases, with 0 bases between them. CDR3 coding DNA: TGTGCCAGCAGCTTAGACACTGAAGCTTTCTTT. This sequence encodes CASSLDTEAFF. Variable domain in full (rest from reference TRBV7-2 and TRBJ1-1): GAGVSQSPSNKVTEKGKDVELRCDPISGHTALYWYRQSLGQGLEFLIYFQGNSAPDKSGLPSDRFSAERTGGSVSTLTIQRTQQEDSAVYLCASSLDTEAFFGQGTRLTVV.

The J gene is TRBJ2-7, the V gene TRBV19; TRBD2 matches at 14 bases. CDR3 length: 19 amino acids. The V gene's germline CDR1 is LNHDA and CDR2 SQIVND (reference sequence). The J segment lost 3 bases and the V segment lost 4 bases, leaving 14 bases of the junction unmatched. This CDR3 is CASSRARTSGGLNRYEQYF. The CDR3 DNA reads TGTGCCAGTAGTAGGGCACGGACTAGCGGGGGGCTTAATCGCTACGAGCAGTACTTC.

A few counts support this clone. The DNA of the CDR3 is TGTGCCTGGAGTTCCCGGGCTGAAGCTTTCTTT. Amino acid sequence: CAWSSRAEAFF. The rearrangement links TRBV30 to TRBJ1-1; no clear D gene. This CDR3 has 11 amino acids. V gave up 2 bases and J gave up 6 bases, with 7 bases separating them. Germline CDR1 is GTSNPN and CDR2 is SVGIG (reference sequence).

The chain employs TRBV29-1 and TRBJ1-2; D gene uncertain. Germline CDR1 is SQVTM and CDR2 is ANQGSEA. The V end lost 8 bases, the J end lost 8 bases, and 12 bases lay between the germline ends. CDR3 length: 10 residues. The DNA for the CDR3 is TGCAGCTCGGAGAGGTACGGCTACACCTTC. It encodes CSSERYGYTF.

The chain employs TRBV28 and TRBJ2-7; weak D call: TRBD1 (5 bases). The V gene's germline CDR1 is MDHEN and CDR2 SYDVKM. Trimming pared 2 bases from V and 5 bases from J, leaving 10 bases between. The CDR3 consists of 13 residues. The CDR3 nucleotides read TGTGCCAGCAGTTTAGCCAGGGCCCACGAGCAGTACTTC. This encodes CASSLARAHEQYF.

The chain couples TRBV27 to TRBJ2-3; 11 bases fit TRBD1. The CDR3 spans 18 residues. The germline gives CDR1 MNHEY, CDR2 SMNVEV (reference sequence). J lost 8 bases, V lost 5 bases, and 18 bases had no gene match. CDR3 DNA: TGTGCCAGCAGTGCCCCGGGACAGGGGGTAGTCTTGGGCGTTACGCAGTATTTT. It encodes CASSAPGQGVVLGVTQYF.

The rearrangement joins TRBV11-2 to TRBJ2-1; 10 nucleotides line up with TRBD2. J was trimmed by 6 bases and V by 5 bases; bases with no gene match: 13. Per the germline V gene, CDR1 is SGHAT and CDR2 is FQNNGV. This CDR3 has 17 residues. The DNA for the CDR3 is TGTGCCAGCAGCCCCCTAGCGGGAGTAACTCTAGTCAATGAGCAGTTCTTC. Its protein is CASSPLAGVTLVNEQFF.

This clone has just one count. This chain joins TRBV27 and TRBJ2-3, with a possible D match to TRBD1 (5 bases). This CDR3 has 13 residues. Germline assignment: CDR1 MNHEY and CDR2 SMNVEV (reference sequence). V was cut by 7 bases and J by 9 bases, with 17 bases left in between. The CDR3 DNA reads as TGTGCCAGCACCAAAGGGGTGGGATGGACGCAGTATTTT. Translation: CASTKGVGWTQYF.

In this sample, this clone turned up a few times. The chain employs TRBV2 and TRBJ2-1; 7 nucleotides agree with TRBD1. Germline CDR1 is SNHLY and CDR2 is FYNNEI. V was pared by 8 bases and J by 9 bases, with 13 bases of the junction left unmatched. There are 14 residues in the CDR3. Here the CDR3 DNA reads TGTGCCAGCCTTCTGGACAGGTCCAATGGTGAGCAGTTCTTC. Its translation is CASLLDRSNGEQFF.

The chain has TRBV27 and TRBJ2-1, with no clear D. The CDR3 loop spans 13 amino acids. CDR1 and CDR2 (germline): MNHEY, SMNVEV (reference sequence). Trimming shortened V by 2 bases and J by 4 bases, and 6 bases separated the two germline ends. The CDR3 nucleotides are TGTGCCAGCAGTTTAAACGTTTACAATGAGCAGTTCTTC. Protein product: CASSLNVYNEQFF.

The chain combines TRBV6-6 with TRBJ2-4; 7 bases fit TRBD1. CDR1 is MNHNY and CDR2 is SVGAGI in the germline V gene (reference sequence). J was trimmed by 0 bases and V by 5 bases; bases with no gene match: 4. This CDR3 spans 15 amino acids. CDR3: CASSLTGLAKNIQYF. Written as DNA, the CDR3 is TGTGCCAGCAGTCTGACAGGGTTAGCCAAAAACATTCAGTACTTC.

The rearrangement uses TRBV5-1 and TRBJ2-2; D perhaps matches TRBD1 (6 bases). Germline values: CDR1 SGHRS, CDR2 YFSETQ. Between the trimmed V and J ends, which lost 4 bases and 8 bases, there was a span of 12 bases. The CDR3 has 13 residues. The CDR3 sequence: CASSEIQGGELFF. The DNA for the CDR3 is TGCGCCAGCAGCGAGATACAGGGAGGGGAGCTGTTTTTT.

The chain is built from TRBV27 and TRBJ2-3; TRBD1 agrees at 11 bases. Germline V gives CDR1 MNHEY, CDR2 SMNVEV (reference sequence). Trimming cost V 8 bases and J 4 bases; bases outside gene matches: 5. CDR3 length: 14 residues. The CDR3 is CASRTGGESDTQYF. CDR3 sequence (DNA): TGTGCCAGCCGGACAGGGGGCGAGTCAGATACGCAGTATTTT.

CDR3 bases: TGTGCCAGTTCCCGGCTGGGGGTAGGGACAGATACGCAGTATTTT. This encodes CASSRLGVGTDTQYF. This sequence joins TRBV14 and TRBJ2-3, with D perhaps TRBD1 or TRBD2 (5 bases each). Germline assignment: CDR1 SGHDN and CDR2 FVKESK. Trimming took 9 bases from V and 3 from J, leaving 19 bases between them. The CDR3 has 15 residues. The whole variable domain, remainder taken from reference TRBV14 and TRBJ2-3, is EAGVTQFPSHSVIEKGQTVTLRCDPISGHDNLYWYRRVMGKEIKFLLHFVKESKQDESGMPNNRFLAERTGGTYSTLKVQPAELEDSGVYFCASSRLGVGTDTQYFGPGTRLTVL.